Listed here are 30 T cell receptor beta chains from one sample, sequenced in a study of T-cell memory formation after mild COVID-19. Each CDR3 protein is one row after TCRdb ran MiXCR on the 5' RACE reads. The profile shows around 47,000 distinct CDR3 sequences, 9.5% of them singletons. The sample consisted of PBMCs or a T cell subset sorted from them (not recorded which). The receptors derive from an adult woman who had mild COVID-19 (a few samples of this study predate the infection). Cell type and time point are not known.

This chain links TRBV5-6 with TRBJ1-2; 7 nucleotides match TRBD1. The V segment lost 6 bases and the J segment 2 bases; nucleotides outside the gene matches: 4. Germline V gene sequence: CDR1 SGHDT, CDR2 YYEEEE. The CDR3 length is 13 residues. The CDR3, as DNA: TGTGCCAGCAACAACAGGGGAAACTATGGCTACACCTTC. This encodes CASNNRGNYGYTF.

The chain employs TRBV9 and TRBJ1-6, with D uncertain. CDR1 SGDLS and CDR2 YYNGEE come from the germline V gene. This CDR3 region has 16 residues. Trimming took 1 base from V and 4 from J, leaving 12 bases between them. Written as DNA, the CDR3 is TGTGCCAGCAGCGTATCCGGCCGGGATTATAATTCACCCCTCCACTTT. Its protein product is CASSVSGRDYNSPLHF.

This clonotype was seen a handful of times. The chain employs TRBV9 and TRBJ2-3, with 12 bases aligning to TRBD2. CDR1 is SGDLS, CDR2 YYNGEE, per germline. This CDR3 region has 17 residues. The V and J ends lost 0 bases and 0 bases, in that order; junction bases with no gene match: 2. The CDR3 protein is CASSVGGTSGSTDTQYF. The CDR3 DNA follows: TGTGCCAGCAGCGTAGGTGGGACTAGCGGGAGCACAGATACGCAGTATTTT.

This chain links TRBV30 with TRBJ2-7, with 8 bases identical to TRBD1. V was pared by 3 bases and J by 7 bases, with 8 bases of the junction left unmatched. Germline lookup yields CDR1 GTSNPN and CDR2 SVGIG (reference sequence). This CDR3 is built from 13 residues. This CDR3 is CAWSRTGRLEQYF. The CDR3 DNA reads TGTGCCTGGAGCAGGACAGGGAGGTTAGAGCAGTACTTC.

The CDR3 DNA reads TGTGCCAGCAGTCCACGACAGGGGGAAACTGAAGCTTTCTTT. Its translation: CASSPRQGETEAFF. The V gene is TRBV12-3 or TRBV12-4, the J gene TRBJ1-1; 9 positions agree with TRBD1. The CDR3 is 14 residues long. Germline trimming cut 5 bases from V and 5 bases from J; bases unmatched to any gene: 6.

The chain links TRBV24-1 to TRBJ2-3; 8 bases match TRBD2. The junction had 11 bases not matched to a gene; V was cut back by 4 bases and J by 3 bases. In germline, CDR1 is KGHDR, CDR2 SFDVKD. The CDR3 is 17 residues long. The CDR3 DNA reads TGTGCCACCAGTGACCTCGCGACTAGCGATGGGACAGATACGCAGTATTTT. Protein sequence: CATSDLATSDGTDTQYF.

This sequence joins TRBV12-3 or TRBV12-4 and TRBJ2-5, with TRBD2 matching 8 bases. The V segment lost 5 bases and the J segment 7 bases; nucleotides outside the gene matches: 9. The CDR3 is 14 amino acids. The CDR3 DNA follows: TGTGCCAGCAGTCCGTGGCGGGGGGCTCGGACCCAGTACTTC. Translating gives CASSPWRGARTQYF.

This clonotype was seen only a few times. This chain connects TRBV7-2 to TRBJ2-1; 12 bases line up with TRBD2. Germline V gene lookup returns CDR1 SGHTA and CDR2 FQGNSA. There are 17 residues in the CDR3. The ends lost 4 bases at V and 4 bases at J; junction bases unmatched: 8. The chain's CDR3 is CASSSRPTSGRYNEQFF. CDR3 nucleotides: TGTGCCAGCAGCTCCAGACCTACTAGCGGGAGGTACAATGAGCAGTTCTTC.

This rearrangement joins TRBV7-2 to TRBJ2-3; possible D gene TRBD2, 6 bases. Germline V gene lookup returns CDR1 SGHTA and CDR2 FQGNSA. CDR3 size: 14 residues. Trimming took 5 bases from V and 6 from J, leaving 15 bases between them. The CDR3, as DNA: TGTGCCAGCAGCCCCCCGGGAGTACGGGATACGCAGTATTTT. It translates to CASSPPGVRDTQYF.

This clonotype showed up many times. V gene TRBV7-9 combines with J gene TRBJ2-3; 11 bases agree with TRBD2. V lost 1 base to trimming and J lost 4 bases; unmatched junction nucleotides: 4. This CDR3 is built from 16 residues. Germline loops: CDR1 SEHNR, CDR2 FQNEAQ (reference sequence). CDR3 region: CASSLVLAGGSDTQYF. CDR3 DNA: TGTGCCAGCAGCTTAGTTCTAGCGGGAGGTTCAGATACGCAGTATTTT. Full variable domain (outside the CDR3, taken from reference TRBV7-9 and TRBJ2-3): DTGVSQNPRHKITKRGQNVTFRCDPISEHNRLYWYRQTLGQGPEFLTYFQNEAQLEKSRLLSDRFSAERPKGSFSTLEIQRTEQGDSAMYLCASSLVLAGGSDTQYFGPGTRLTVL.

This clonotype was detected a few times. This chain uses TRBV11-2 with TRBJ2-7; 9 bases are shared with TRBD1. The CDR3 runs to 14 residues. The germline CDR1 and CDR2 sequences are SGHAT and FQNNGV. V dropped 2 bases and J dropped 4; count of bases not matched to a gene: 3. The CDR3 DNA is TGTGCCAGCAGCTTATCGGACAGGGGATACGAGCAGTACTTC. This encodes CASSLSDRGYEQYF.

The V and J genes are TRBV12-3 or TRBV12-4 and TRBJ1-2; perhaps TRBD1 as D (6 bases). This CDR3 has 13 residues. The V end was cut by 3 bases, the J end by 8 bases, with 13 bases between. DNA for the CDR3: TGTGCCAGCAGTTTTCGTGGGGGGCTCGGCTACACCTTC. It translates to CASSFRGGLGYTF.

CDR3 bases: TGTGCCAGCTCACCACCCGGGACACATTCCTACGAGCAGTACTTC. Amino acids: CASSPPGTHSYEQYF. The chain combines TRBV18 with TRBJ2-7, with D perhaps TRBD1 (6 bases). V was cut by 0 bases and J by 1 base, with 10 bases left in between. Germline lookup yields CDR1 KGHSH and CDR2 LQKENI. The CDR3 length is 15 residues.

This clonotype was detected only a few times. The rearrangement uses TRBV10-3 and TRBJ2-7, with D perhaps assigned TRBD1 or TRBD2 (5 bases each). The CDR3 is made up of 15 amino acids. Germline V CDR1 and CDR2: ENHRY, SYGVKD. Trimming took 0 bases from V and 5 from J, leaving 14 bases between them. The CDR3 reads CAISESTGEGNEQYF. The CDR3 region has the DNA TGTGCCATCAGTGAGTCCACTGGAGAGGGGAACGAGCAGTACTTC.

V gene TRBV18 combines with J gene TRBJ1-5, with D tentatively TRBD1 (5 bases). The germline CDR1 and CDR2 sequences are KGHSH and LQKENI. This CDR3 has 16 residues. Trimming took 3 bases from V and 0 from J, leaving 12 bases between them. CDR3 sequence reads: CASSPGTDYSNQPQHF. CDR3 in DNA: TGTGCCAGCTCACCCGGGACGGATTATAGCAATCAGCCCCAGCATTTT.

This clonotype was counted at least ten times. The chain employs TRBV20-1 and TRBJ1-4; D unclear. From germline, CDR1 is DFQATT and CDR2 SNEGSKA (reference sequence). The CDR3 extends over 14 amino acids. V was cut by 6 bases and J by 8 bases, with 19 bases left in between. The CDR3 sequence: CSATLGWGREKLFF. The CDR3 region has the DNA TGCAGTGCCACGCTAGGCTGGGGTCGAGAAAAACTGTTTTTT.

This clonotype was seen a few times. The chain recombines TRBV12-3 or TRBV12-4 with TRBJ2-2; D might be TRBD1 (7 bases). Between the trimmed V and J ends, which lost 2 bases and 2 bases, there was a span of 12 bases. This CDR3 region has 16 residues. CDR3 bases: TGTGCCAGCAGTTTACGGCAGGGGGGAAACACCGGGGAGCTGTTTTTT. Amino acid sequence: CASSLRQGGNTGELFF.

The genes are TRBV23-1 and TRBJ2-3; 10 nucleotides agree with TRBD2. TRBV23-1 qualifies as an ORF whose function is uncertain. The CDR3 runs 17 residues. Trimming removed 4 bases from V and 1 base from J; junction bases left unmatched: 8. CDR3 sequence: CASSRALAGGGTDTQYF. For the CDR3, the DNA is TGCGCCAGCAGTCGGGCCTTAGCGGGGGGAGGCACAGATACGCAGTATTTT.

This clonotype appeared once. The chain carries TRBV7-9 and TRBJ1-4; possibly TRBD1 for D (6 bases). The CDR3 runs to 14 residues. V was pared by 7 bases and J by 8 bases, with 17 bases between. Germline-derived CDR1 and CDR2 are SEHNR and FQNEAQ (reference sequence). For the CDR3, the DNA is TGTGCCAGCACCGACACAGGGTTAGGAGAAAAACTGTTTTTT. Translated, it gives CASTDTGLGEKLFF. Looking up the rest from reference TRBV7-9 and TRBJ1-4 gives the full variable domain: DTGVSQNPRHKITKRGQNVTFRCDPISEHNRLYWYRQTLGQGPEFLTYFQNEAQLEKSRLLSDRFSAERPKGSFSTLEIQRTEQGDSAMYLCASTDTGLGEKLFFGSGTQLSVL.

The V call is TRBV9, the J call TRBJ2-3; TRBD2 matches 10 bases. The length of the CDR3 is 19 residues. Trimming removed 4 bases from V and 2 bases from J; junction bases left unmatched: 16. Germline V gene sequence: CDR1 SGDLS, CDR2 YYNGEE. The CDR3 here is CASSSQREGGVPHTDTQYF. As DNA, the CDR3 is TGTGCCAGCAGCTCCCAGCGGGAGGGGGGGGTCCCCCACACAGATACGCAGTATTTT.

This clonotype was observed at least ten times. The gene calls are TRBV10-3 and TRBJ2-1, with a tentative D call TRBD1 (6 bases). V gave up 0 bases and J gave up 9 bases, with 21 bases separating them. This CDR3 spans 17 amino acids. Looked up from germline, CDR1 is ENHRY and CDR2 is SYGVKD. The DNA of the CDR3 is TGTGCCATCAGTGAGTCTATCGGGACATTAGGTGGTTGTGAGCAGTTCTTC. Amino acid sequence: CAISESIGTLGGCEQFF.

This clonotype was seen at least ten times. This chain links TRBV6-1 with TRBJ2-6; 7 bases line up with TRBD2. V trimming: 9 bases; J trimming: 0 bases; junction bases outside the gene matches: 8. The CDR3 runs to 16 residues. Looked up from germline, CDR1 is MNHNS and CDR2 is SASEGT. The CDR3 DNA is TGTGCCAGTCAAAACCTAGCGGTCTCTGGGGCCAACGTCCTGACTTTC. Protein: CASQNLAVSGANVLTF.

This clonotype was detected a few times. The chain uses TRBV5-1 and TRBJ2-7, with no clear D. The CDR3 runs 14 residues. Germline assignment: CDR1 SGHRS and CDR2 YFSETQ. Between the trimmed V and J ends, which lost 2 bases and 2 bases, there was a span of 11 bases. The DNA for the CDR3 is TGCGCCAGCAGCTTCCTTCCGGAAGCCTACGAGCAGTACTTC. This encodes CASSFLPEAYEQYF.

The CDR3 DNA reads as TGCAGCGTTCTCCCCGGGACGGGCCTTGGACGTATCCTTGTGAACACTGAAGCTTTCTTT. It encodes CSVLPGTGLGRILVNTEAFF. The chain joins TRBV29-1 to TRBJ1-1, with D possibly being TRBD1 (5 bases). Trimming left V 5 bases short and J 0 bases short, with 31 bases between. The CDR3 covers 20 residues. Germline V gives CDR1 SQVTM, CDR2 ANQGSEA.

This clonotype was counted many times. The CDR3 region is CATSDLRFGGNNEQFF. The CDR3 coding sequence is TGTGCCACCAGTGATTTGCGGTTTGGGGGAAACAATGAGCAGTTCTTC. The rearrangement joins TRBV24-1 to TRBJ2-1, with D possibly being TRBD1 or TRBD2 (5 bases each). The CDR3 sequence is 16 residues long. The V gene lost 0 bases and the J gene lost 5 bases, with 13 bases spanning the gap. Germline V gene lookup returns CDR1 KGHDR and CDR2 SFDVKD.

The rearrangement links TRBV14 to TRBJ1-1; possibly TRBD1 for D (5 bases). CDR1 and CDR2 (germline): SGHDN, FVKESK. V was trimmed by 1 base and J by 4 bases, leaving 13 bases between them. This CDR3 is 15 amino acids long. CDR3 bases: TGTGCCAGCAGCCAAGGTTCGGTAGGGGCCACTGAAGCTTTCTTT. Residues: CASSQGSVGATEAFF.

This clonotype was counted many times. The CDR3, as DNA: TGTGCCAGCAGAGGTGCGACAGGGTTCTACGAGCAGTACTTC. This translates into CASRGATGFYEQYF. The chain couples TRBV12-3 or TRBV12-4 to TRBJ2-7, with TRBD1 matching 7 bases. This CDR3 is built from 14 residues. With 6 bases clipped from V and 3 bases from J, the junction kept 8 bases outside the gene matches.

This clonotype showed up just a few times. The V gene is TRBV29-1, the J gene TRBJ1-5; TRBD1 is a possible D gene (6 bases). The CDR3 has 14 residues. Between the trimmed V and J ends, which lost 6 bases and 5 bases, there was a span of 17 bases. In germline, CDR1 is SQVTM, CDR2 ANQGSEA. The CDR3 nucleotides are TGCAGCGTGGGTGGGGGGCCAGGCCATCAGCCCCAGCATTTT. Amino acid sequence: CSVGGGPGHQPQHF.

The chain uses TRBV18 and TRBJ2-6, with no clear D. The CDR3 spans 15 residues. V was trimmed by 3 bases and J by 0 bases, leaving 6 bases between them. Germline V gene sequence: CDR1 KGHSH, CDR2 LQKENI. The chain's CDR3 is CASSPAVSGANVLTF. CDR3 nucleotide sequence: TGTGCCAGCTCACCGGCGGTCTCTGGGGCCAACGTCCTGACTTTC.

The chain recombines TRBV11-1 with TRBJ2-3; a weak D match, TRBD2 (6 bases). Trimming cost V 3 bases and J 6 bases, with 13 bases left between them. Germline V gene lookup returns CDR1 SGHAT and CDR2 FQDESV (reference sequence). The CDR3 consists of 14 residues. The CDR3 coding sequence is TGTGCCAGCAGCTTCGGAGGGGTGCCGGATACGCAGTATTTT. This gives the protein CASSFGGVPDTQYF.